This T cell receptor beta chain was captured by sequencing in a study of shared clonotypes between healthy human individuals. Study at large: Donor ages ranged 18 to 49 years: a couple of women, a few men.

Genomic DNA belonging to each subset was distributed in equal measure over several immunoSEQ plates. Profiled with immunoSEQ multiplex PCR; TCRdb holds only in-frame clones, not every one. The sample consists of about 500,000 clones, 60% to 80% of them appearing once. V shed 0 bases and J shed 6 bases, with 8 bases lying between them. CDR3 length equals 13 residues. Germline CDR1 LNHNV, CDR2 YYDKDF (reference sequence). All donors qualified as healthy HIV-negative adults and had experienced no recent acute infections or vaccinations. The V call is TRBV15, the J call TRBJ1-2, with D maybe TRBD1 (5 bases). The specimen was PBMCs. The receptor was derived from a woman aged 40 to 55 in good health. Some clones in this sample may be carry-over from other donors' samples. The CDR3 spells CATSRDRVNGYTF. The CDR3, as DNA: TGTGCCACCAGCAGAGACAGGGTGAATGGCTACACCTTC. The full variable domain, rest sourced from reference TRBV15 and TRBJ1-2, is DAMVIQNPRYQVTQFGKPVTLSCSQTLNHNVMYWYQQKSSQAPKLLFHYYDKDFNNEADTPDNFQSRRPNTSFCFLDIRSPGLGDTAMYLCATSRDRVNGYTFGSGTRLTVV.